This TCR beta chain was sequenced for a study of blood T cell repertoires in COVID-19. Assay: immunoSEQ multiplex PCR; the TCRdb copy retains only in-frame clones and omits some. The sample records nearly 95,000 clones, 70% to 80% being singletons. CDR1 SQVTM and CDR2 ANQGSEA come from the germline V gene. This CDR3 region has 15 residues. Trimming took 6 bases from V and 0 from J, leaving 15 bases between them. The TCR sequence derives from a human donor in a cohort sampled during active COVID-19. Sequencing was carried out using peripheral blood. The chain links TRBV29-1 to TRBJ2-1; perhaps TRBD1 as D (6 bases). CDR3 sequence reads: CSVAGTPSSYNEQFF. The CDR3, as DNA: TGCAGCGTAGCCGGGACACCCAGCTCCTACAATGAGCAGTTCTTC.